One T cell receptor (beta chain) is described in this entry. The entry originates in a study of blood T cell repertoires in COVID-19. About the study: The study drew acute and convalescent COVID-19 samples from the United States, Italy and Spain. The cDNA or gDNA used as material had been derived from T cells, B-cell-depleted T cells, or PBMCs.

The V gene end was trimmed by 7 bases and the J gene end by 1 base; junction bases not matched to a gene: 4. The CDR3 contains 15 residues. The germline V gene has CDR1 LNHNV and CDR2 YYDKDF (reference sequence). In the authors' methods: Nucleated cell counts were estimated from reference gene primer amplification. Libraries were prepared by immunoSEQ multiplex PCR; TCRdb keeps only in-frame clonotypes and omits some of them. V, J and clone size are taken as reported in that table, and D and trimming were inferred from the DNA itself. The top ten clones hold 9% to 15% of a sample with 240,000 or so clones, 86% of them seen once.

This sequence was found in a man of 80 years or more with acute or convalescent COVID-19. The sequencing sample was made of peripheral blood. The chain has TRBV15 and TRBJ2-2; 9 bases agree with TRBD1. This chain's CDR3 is CATKQGAKNTGELFF. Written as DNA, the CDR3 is TGTGCCACCAAACAGGGGGCTAAGAACACCGGGGAGCTGTTTTTT.